Below, 32 T cell receptor beta chains from the same sample are listed, as sequenced in a study of tumor and adjacent non-tumor tissue in lung cancer. The template was RNA from unsorted bulk tissue. The library came from three nested PCR rounds adapted from ARM-PCR protocols. TCRdb used MiXCR to reprocess the multiplex PCR reads, holding one entry per CDR3 protein. The sample lists about 93,000 distinct CDR3 sequences, roughly 62% occurring once. The sample consisted of lung tumor tissue. The receptors stem from a man between 65 and 79 years old with non-small cell lung cancer.

In regard to this clonotype: One end of the junction fails to match germline, which may point to a read error. The gene calls are TRBV6-1 and TRBJ2-4, with D possibly matching TRBD1 (6 bases). This CDR3 contains 20 residues. Germline V gene lookup returns CDR1 MNHNS and CDR2 SASEGT. The CDR3 region has the DNA TGTGCCAGCAGCGAAGAGATTTCTCTTAGTGGGGGCCTAGCCAAAAACATTCAGTGCTTC. This gives the protein CASSEEISLSGGLAKNIQCF.

Concerning this clonotype: The junction and the germline gene differ at one end; a read error may be behind it. The V and J genes are TRBV12-3 or TRBV12-4 and TRBJ2-1; D tentatively fits TRBD1 or TRBD2 (5 bases each). This CDR3 is 17 amino acids long. Here the CDR3 DNA reads TGTGCCAGCAGTTCCCTCACGGGGCAGGGTTTCTACAATGAACAGTTCTTC. Amino acids: CASSSLTGQGFYNEQFF.

This clonotype was counted only a few times. This may arise from a read error, as a much more abundant clone is one base away. The chain combines TRBV12-3 or TRBV12-4 with TRBJ1-4; a possible D gene is TRBD1 (6 bases). This CDR3 is 15 amino acids long. The CDR3 DNA reads as TGTGCCAGCAGTCGTAACAGGGCAACTAATGAAAACCTGTTTTTT. Its protein is CASSRNRATNENLFF.

This clonotype was seen many times. This chain connects TRBV5-1 to TRBJ2-1, with D perhaps assigned TRBD1 or TRBD2 (6 bases each). Per germline, CDR1 SGHRS and CDR2 YFSETQ. This CDR3 comprises 16 residues. Between the trimmed V and J ends, which lost 4 bases and 6 bases, there was a span of 20 bases. The CDR3 nucleotides are TGCGCCAGCAGCCCACTGACAGGTCGGGGAGGCAATGAGCAGTTCTTC. It specifies CASSPLTGRGGNEQFF.

This clonotype was recorded a few times. The gene calls are TRBV20-1 and TRBJ2-2; unclear D gene. CDR1 DFQATT and CDR2 SNEGSKA come from the germline V gene (reference sequence). Trimming shortened V by 3 bases and J by 1 base, and 12 bases separated the two germline ends. The CDR3 covers 15 residues. The CDR3 reads CSASRGNLNTGELFF. CDR3 bases: TGCAGTGCTAGCCGCGGCAACCTGAACACCGGGGAGCTGTTTTTT.

Worth noting for this clonotype: It may be a read error: a sequence one base away is much more abundant. This rearrangement joins TRBV10-2 to TRBJ2-7; no reliable D call. CDR3 size: 14 residues. CDR1 and CDR2 (germline): WSHSY, SAAADI. CDR3 sequence reads: CASSGLGNSHEQYF. In DNA, the CDR3 is TGCGCCAGCAGTGGTTTGGGCAACTCCCACGAGCAGTACTTC.

This clonotype was picked up many times. This chain uses TRBV6-1 with TRBJ2-7; 7 bases match TRBD2. Germline assignment: CDR1 MNHNS and CDR2 SASEGT. CDR3 length: 13 amino acids. V lost 1 base, J lost 4 bases, and 1 base stayed unmatched. CDR3 bases: TGTGCCAGCAGTGAAGGACTAGCATACGAGCAGTACTTC. It encodes CASSEGLAYEQYF.

The rearrangement links TRBV25-1 to TRBJ2-2; maybe TRBD1 (6 bases). V was cut by 1 base and J by 3 bases, with 12 bases left in between. CDR1 is MGHDK, CDR2 SYGVNS, per germline. The CDR3 contains 16 residues. CDR3: CASSELGGGYTGELFF. DNA for the CDR3: TGTGCCAGCAGTGAATTAGGGGGTGGTTACACCGGGGAGCTGTTTTTT.

The rearrangement links TRBV30 to TRBJ2-2; possible D gene TRBD2, 5 bases. The CDR3 is made up of 13 amino acids. CDR1 is GTSNPN and CDR2 is SVGIG in the germline V gene (reference sequence). Between the trimmed V and J ends, which lost 0 bases and 5 bases, there was a span of 7 bases. The CDR3 loop reads CAWSVGVTGELFF. CDR3 nucleotide sequence: TGTGCCTGGAGTGTGGGAGTGACCGGGGAGCTGTTTTTT.

The chain couples TRBV6-5 to TRBJ1-2, with 10 bases aligning to TRBD1. The CDR3 is 18 amino acids. Germline lookup yields CDR1 MNHEY and CDR2 SVGAGI. The CDR3 DNA reads as TGTGTCGGCAGGATATCGATGGGGGGGACAGGGGTTCACTATGGCTACACCTTC. It is translated as CVGRISMGGTGVHYGYTF.

This clonotype was detected only a few times. This may be a read error: a much more frequent sequence differs by one nucleotide. The chain carries TRBV6-1 and TRBJ1-1, with D possibly being TRBD1 (6 bases). CDR3 length: 10 amino acids. Per germline, CDR1 MNHNS and CDR2 SASEGT. For the CDR3, the DNA is TGTGTCAGCAGTGACAGGACAGCTTTCTTT. Translated: CVSSDRTAFF.

About this clonotype itself: A much larger clonotype is one base distant, so this may be a read error. The genes are TRBV7-9 and TRBJ2-3; a weak D match, TRBD2 (6 bases). Germline V CDR1 and CDR2: SEHNR, FQNEAQ (reference sequence). CDR3 length equals 14 residues. The CDR3 sequence: CDSSLGGVTDTQYF. In DNA, the CDR3 is TGTGACAGCAGCTTAGGCGGGGTGACAGATACGCAGTATTTT.

Regarding this clonotype: It may be a read error: a sequence one base away is much more abundant. V gene TRBV7-9 combines with J gene TRBJ1-1, with D possibly being TRBD1 (5 bases). This CDR3 has 16 residues. In germline, CDR1 is SEHNR, CDR2 FQNEAQ (reference sequence). CDR3 DNA sequence: TGTGTCAGCAGCCCGGGGGTGGCAGCGATGAACACTGAAGCTTTCTTT. Translating gives CVSSPGVAAMNTEAFF.

This clonotype was counted between two and nine times. This chain links TRBV7-8 with TRBJ2-5, with D uncertain. The germline V gene has CDR1 SGHVS and CDR2 FQNEAQ. Trimming cost V 1 base and J 5 bases, with 8 bases left between them. The CDR3 is made up of 13 amino acids. CDR3 sequence: CASSLVFRETQYF. CDR3 DNA sequence: TGTGCCAGCAGCTTAGTTTTTAGGGAGACCCAGTACTTC. The full variable domain, with the rest looked up from reference TRBV7-8 and TRBJ2-5, is GAGVSQSPRYKVAKRGQDVALRCDPISGHVSLFWYQQALGQGPEFLTYFQNEAQLDKSGLPSDRFFAERPEGSVSTLKIQRTQQEDSAVYLCASSLVFRETQYFGPGTRLLVL.

The chain recombines TRBV4-1 with TRBJ1-6; D gene uncertain. The germline V gene has CDR1 MGHRA and CDR2 YSYEKL. V was shortened by 0 bases and J by 7 bases, with 10 bases between the two germline ends. CDR3 length equals 15 residues. The CDR3 region has the DNA TGCGCCAGCAGCCAAGAGAGGGTTTCGAATTCACCCCTCCACTTT. It specifies CASSQERVSNSPLHF.

A word on this clonotype: Without the conserved terminal phenylalanine or tryptophan, this CDR3 likely stems from a read error. It is unclear where the CDR3 begins or ends on the DNA, so no DNA is shown, and the CDR3 is as TCRdb lists it. The chain carries TRBV5-4 and TRBJ1-2; the D call TRBD1 from the table was never checked on the DNA. The germline V gene encodes CDR1 SGHNT and CDR2 YYREEE (reference sequence). The CDR3 is 15 residues long, ends included. CDR3 region: CASSYPGQDIYGYTI.

This clonotype was detected once. At one of its ends the junction is not consistent with the germline gene, which may arise from a read error. V gene TRBV29-1 combines with J gene TRBJ2-2; D possibly corresponds to TRBD2 (6 bases). This CDR3 comprises 18 residues. CDR1 and CDR2 from the germline V gene are SQVTM and ANQGSEA. CDR3 loop: CSVVSRLATLVCTGGLFF. The DNA of the CDR3 is TGCAGCGTTGTGAGCAGGCTAGCGACGTTGGTATGCACCGGGGGGCTGTTTTTT.

Regarding this clonotype: In this CDR3 the conserved last residue, phenylalanine or tryptophan, is missing, so a read error is likely. J is TRBJ2-1 and V is TRBV11-3; maybe TRBD2 (5 bases). The CDR3 loop spans 15 amino acids. Germline V gives CDR1 SGHNT, CDR2 YENEEA. CDR3 protein: CLSSLDRGTNNEQFL. The DNA for the CDR3 is TGTCTCAGCAGCTTAGATCGGGGAACTAACAATGAGCAGTTCTTA.

As to this clonotype: A read error is possible here, since a much larger clone lies one base away. J is TRBJ1-1 and V is TRBV4-1, with TRBD1 matching over 11 bases. Unmatched junction bases numbered 8, after V lost 4 bases and J lost 4 bases. Germline V CDR1 and CDR2: MGHRA, YSYEKL. This CDR3 has 16 amino acids. For the CDR3, the DNA is TGCGCCAGCAGCCGCGGACAGGGGGCGATGAGCACTGAAGCTTTCTTT. It encodes CASSRGQGAMSTEAFF.

This clonotype was recorded only once. One junction end does not reproduce the germline sequence, and a read error may be involved. CDR3 sequence: CASSREGVSNQPRHF. CDR3 coding DNA: TGTGCCAGCAGCAGGGAGGGGGTGAGTAATCAGCCCCGGCATTTT. V gene TRBV6-5 combines with J gene TRBJ1-5, with D possibly matching TRBD1 (6 bases). Germline V CDR1 and CDR2: MNHEY, SVGAGI. This CDR3 has 15 amino acids.

This clonotype was picked up one time. The CDR3 does not close with the conserved phenylalanine or tryptophan, likely indicating a read error. V gene TRBV29-1 combines with J gene TRBJ2-1; 8 bases fit TRBD2. Per the germline V gene, CDR1 is SQVTM and CDR2 is ANQGSEA. CDR3 length: 14 amino acids. V lost 8 bases, J lost 9 bases, and 15 bases stayed unmatched. Written as DNA, the CDR3 is TGCAGCATAACCGGGGGACTAGGGGGGGGTGAGCAGTTCTAC. Its protein is CSITGGLGGGEQFY.

Remarks on this clonotype: It may be a read error: a sequence one base away is much more abundant. The rearrangement joins TRBV13 to TRBJ2-7; TRBD1 aligns across 9 bases. The length of the CDR3 is 14 residues. V gave up 7 bases and J gave up 2 bases; unmatched junction bases: 6. Germline V gene lookup returns CDR1 PRHDT and CDR2 FYEKMQ (reference sequence). CDR3: CASIYRDRAYEQYF. The CDR3 DNA is TGTGCCAGCATCTACCGGGACAGGGCCTACGAGCAGTACTTC.

On this clonotype: A much larger clone differs by one base, so this may be a read error. The chain carries TRBV6-1 and TRBJ1-2, with D unresolved. CDR3 length: 14 residues. Germline-derived CDR1 and CDR2 are MNHNS and SASEGT. CDR3 DNA sequence: TGTGCCAGCATTGAAGCGTCCGACGGCTATGGCTACACCTTC. It translates to CASIEASDGYGYTF.

The rearrangement joins TRBV11-3 to TRBJ2-2; no definite D call. Germline loops: CDR1 SGHNT, CDR2 YENEEA. CDR3 length: 14 amino acids. V was shortened by 1 base and J by 6 bases, with 9 bases between the two germline ends. This chain's CDR3 is CASSLGPLAGELFF. The CDR3 DNA is TGTGCCAGCAGCTTAGGCCCACTGGCCGGGGAGCTGTTTTTT. Combining the CDR3 with reference TRBV11-3 and TRBJ2-2 gives the whole variable domain EAGVVQSPRYKIIEKKQPVAFWCNPISGHNTLYWYLQNLGQGPELLIRYENEEAVDDSQLPKDRFSAERLKGVDSTLKIQPAELGDSAVYLCASSLGPLAGELFFGEGSRLTVL.

Notes on this clonotype: At one boundary the junction diverges from the germline segment, which might be a read error. This chain links TRBV29-1 with TRBJ2-7, with 10 bases aligning to TRBD2. Germline V lookup: CDR1 SQVTM, CDR2 ANQGSEA. The CDR3 loop spans 15 amino acids. CDR3 residues: CNVEAPASGSHEQYF. CDR3 nucleotides: TGCAACGTTGAAGCACCGGCTAGCGGGAGCCACGAGCAGTACTTC.

On this clonotype itself: Relative to the germline gene, one junction end is altered; a read error may explain this. The genes are TRBV7-9 and TRBJ1-2; TRBD1 matches 7 bases. CDR1 and CDR2 from the germline V gene are SEHNR and FQNEAQ (reference sequence). The length of the CDR3 is 15 residues. The CDR3 is CAGSRLRDSGYGYTF. Written as DNA, the CDR3 is TGTGCCGGCAGCCGTTTAAGGGACAGCGGTTATGGCTACACCTTC.

This clonotype appeared once. The junction and the germline gene differ at one end; a read error may be behind it. CDR3 sequence: CASSPDGFPGNEQFF. CDR3 nucleotides: TGTGCAAGCAGTCCGGACGGCTTCCCAGGGAATGAGCAGTTCTTC. The chain recombines TRBV6-5 with TRBJ2-1, with D perhaps matching TRBD1 (5 bases). The length of the CDR3 is 15 residues. CDR1 is MNHEY and CDR2 is SVGAGI in the germline V gene.

Comments on this clonotype: Being one base from a much bigger clone, this may be a read error. In DNA form, the CDR3 reads TGTGCCAGCAAATTGCTAGCGGGAAGGGGAAATGAGCAGTTCTTC. This translates into CASKLLAGRGNEQFF. This chain uses TRBV6-5 with TRBJ2-1; the match to TRBD2 covers 9 bases. The J segment lost 7 bases and the V segment lost 7 bases, leaving 11 bases of the junction unmatched. The CDR3 length is 15 residues. CDR1 is MNHEY and CDR2 is SVGAGI in the germline V gene.

There are a few counts of this clonotype. The V and J genes are TRBV28 and TRBJ2-2, with D uncertain. CDR3 length: 16 residues. The germline gives CDR1 MDHEN, CDR2 SYDVKM. V was shortened by 10 bases and J by 1 base, with 19 bases between the two germline ends. The DNA of the CDR3 is TGTGCCACCGGAAGGGAACTAAAGGGGAACACCGGGGAGCTGTTTTTT. Amino acid sequence: CATGRELKGNTGELFF. The full variable domain, completed using reference TRBV28 and TRBJ2-2, is DVKVTQSSRYLVKRTGEKVFLECVQDMDHENMFWYRQDPGLGLRLIYFSYDVKMKEKGDIPEGYSVSREKKERFSLILESASTNQTSMYLCATGRELKGNTGELFFGEGSRLTVL.

A remark on this clonotype: A much larger clone lies a single base off, so this may be a read error. The conserved phenylalanine or tryptophan normally closing the CDR3 is absent here, so this likely arose from a read error. V usage is TRBV12-3 or TRBV12-4 and J usage is TRBJ2-7; D could derive from TRBD1 or TRBD2 (7 bases each). The V gene lost 2 bases and the J gene lost 0 bases, with 14 bases spanning the gap. The CDR3 sequence is 16 residues long. CDR3 amino acids: CASSLQGDYSSYEQYL. CDR3 sequence (DNA): TGTGCCAGCAGTTTACAGGGGGACTACTCCTCCTACGAGCAGTACCTC.

The chain combines TRBV25-1 with TRBJ1-4; D gene ambiguous. V lost 6 bases and J lost 0, with 8 bases in between. Per the germline V gene, CDR1 is MGHDK and CDR2 is SYGVNS. The CDR3 is made up of 14 amino acids. Here the CDR3 DNA reads TGTGCCAGCAGCAGCCCAACAACTAATGAAAAACTGTTTTTT. Translation gives CASSSPTTNEKLFF.

There are many counts of this clonotype. The genes are TRBV5-1 and TRBJ1-1; 7 bases align to TRBD1. CDR1 SGHRS and CDR2 YFSETQ come from the germline V gene. This CDR3 spans 14 amino acids. J was trimmed by 6 bases and V by 1 base; bases with no gene match: 6. The CDR3 here is CASSLRGGFAEAFF. The CDR3 bases are TGCGCCAGCAGCTTGCGAGGGGGCTTCGCTGAAGCTTTCTTT.